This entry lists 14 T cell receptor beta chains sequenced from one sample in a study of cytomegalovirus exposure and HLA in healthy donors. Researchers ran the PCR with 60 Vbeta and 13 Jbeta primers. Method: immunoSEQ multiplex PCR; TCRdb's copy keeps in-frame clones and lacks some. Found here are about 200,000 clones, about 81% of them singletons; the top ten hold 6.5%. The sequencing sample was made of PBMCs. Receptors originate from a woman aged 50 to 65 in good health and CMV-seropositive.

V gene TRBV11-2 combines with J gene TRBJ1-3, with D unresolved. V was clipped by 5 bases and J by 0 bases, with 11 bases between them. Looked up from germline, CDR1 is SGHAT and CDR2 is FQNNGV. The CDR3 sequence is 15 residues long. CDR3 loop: CASSADISSGNTIYF. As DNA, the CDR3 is TGTGCCAGCAGCGCAGACATTAGCTCTGGAAACACCATATATTTT.

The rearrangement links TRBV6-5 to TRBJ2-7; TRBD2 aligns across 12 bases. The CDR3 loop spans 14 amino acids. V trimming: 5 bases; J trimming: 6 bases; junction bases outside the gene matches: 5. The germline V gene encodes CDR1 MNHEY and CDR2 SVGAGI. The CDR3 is CASSTLAGGLEQYF. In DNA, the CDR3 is TGTGCCAGCAGTACCCTAGCGGGGGGGCTCGAGCAGTACTTC.

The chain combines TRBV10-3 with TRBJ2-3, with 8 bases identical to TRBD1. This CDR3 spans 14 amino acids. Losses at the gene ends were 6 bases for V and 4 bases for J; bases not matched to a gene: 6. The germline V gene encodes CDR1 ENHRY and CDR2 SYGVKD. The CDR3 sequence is CAIRQGESADTQYF. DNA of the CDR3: TGTGCCATCAGACAGGGGGAATCAGCAGATACGCAGTATTTT.

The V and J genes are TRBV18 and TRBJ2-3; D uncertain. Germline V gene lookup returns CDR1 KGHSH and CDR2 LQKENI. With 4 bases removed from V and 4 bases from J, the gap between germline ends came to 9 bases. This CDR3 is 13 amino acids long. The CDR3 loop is CASSRLESDTQYF. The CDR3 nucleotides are TGTGCCAGCTCACGCCTAGAGTCAGATACGCAGTATTTT.

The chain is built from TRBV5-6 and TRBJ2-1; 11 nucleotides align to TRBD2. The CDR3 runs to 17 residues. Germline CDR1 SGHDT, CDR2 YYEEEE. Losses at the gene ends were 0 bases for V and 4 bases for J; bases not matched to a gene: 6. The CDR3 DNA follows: TGTGCCAGCAGCTTGGCCTTCAGGACTAGCGGGTACAATGAGCAGTTCTTC. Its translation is CASSLAFRTSGYNEQFF.

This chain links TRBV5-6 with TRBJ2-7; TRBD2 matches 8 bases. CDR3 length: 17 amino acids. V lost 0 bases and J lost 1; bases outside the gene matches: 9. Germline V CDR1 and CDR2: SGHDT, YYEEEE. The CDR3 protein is CASSLASAGGSSYEQYF. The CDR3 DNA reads TGTGCCAGCAGCTTGGCCTCGGCGGGGGGTTCGTCCTACGAGCAGTACTTC.

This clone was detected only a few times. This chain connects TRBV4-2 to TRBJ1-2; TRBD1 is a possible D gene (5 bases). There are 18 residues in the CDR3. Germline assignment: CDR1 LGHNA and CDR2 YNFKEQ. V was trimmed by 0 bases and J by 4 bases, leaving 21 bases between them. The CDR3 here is CASSQEGLSGGGLYGYTF. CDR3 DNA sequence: TGTGCCAGCAGCCAAGAAGGTCTCTCAGGTGGGGGACTCTATGGCTACACCTTC.

CDR3 sequence: CASSRSGGDEQYF. The CDR3, as DNA: TGTGCCAGCAGTCGGAGCGGGGGTGATGAGCAGTACTTC. This rearrangement joins TRBV14 to TRBJ2-7, with 8 bases that match TRBD2. The V gene end was trimmed by 6 bases and the J gene end by 7 bases; junction bases not matched to a gene: 8. The germline V gene has CDR1 SGHDN and CDR2 FVKESK. The CDR3 is 13 residues long.

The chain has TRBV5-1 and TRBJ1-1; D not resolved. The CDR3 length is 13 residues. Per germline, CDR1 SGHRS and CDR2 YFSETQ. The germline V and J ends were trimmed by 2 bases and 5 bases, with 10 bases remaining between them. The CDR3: CASSFTQKTEAFF. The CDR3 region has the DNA TGCGCCAGCAGCTTTACGCAGAAGACTGAAGCTTTCTTT.

CDR3 loop: CASSPGTQYNEQFF. The CDR3 region has the DNA TGTGCCAGCAGTCCAGGGACACAGTACAATGAGCAGTTCTTC. V and J are TRBV2 and TRBJ2-1; tentatively, D is TRBD1 (6 bases). The CDR3 extends over 14 amino acids. The germline CDR1 and CDR2 sequences are SNHLY and FYNNEI. Between the trimmed V and J ends, which lost 5 bases and 4 bases, there was a span of 12 bases.

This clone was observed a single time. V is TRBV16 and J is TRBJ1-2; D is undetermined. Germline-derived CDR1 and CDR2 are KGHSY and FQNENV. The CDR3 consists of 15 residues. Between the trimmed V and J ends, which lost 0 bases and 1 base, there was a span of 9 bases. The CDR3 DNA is TGTGCCAGCAGCCAATCCCCCAGGCTTAACTATGGCTACACCTTC. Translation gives CASSQSPRLNYGYTF.

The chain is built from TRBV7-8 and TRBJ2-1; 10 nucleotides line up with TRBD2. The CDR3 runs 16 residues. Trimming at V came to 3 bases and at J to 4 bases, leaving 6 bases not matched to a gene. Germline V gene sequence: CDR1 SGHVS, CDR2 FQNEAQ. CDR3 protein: CASSFSSGSRYNEQFF. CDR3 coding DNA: TGTGCCAGCAGCTTCTCTAGCGGGAGTCGGTACAATGAGCAGTTCTTC.

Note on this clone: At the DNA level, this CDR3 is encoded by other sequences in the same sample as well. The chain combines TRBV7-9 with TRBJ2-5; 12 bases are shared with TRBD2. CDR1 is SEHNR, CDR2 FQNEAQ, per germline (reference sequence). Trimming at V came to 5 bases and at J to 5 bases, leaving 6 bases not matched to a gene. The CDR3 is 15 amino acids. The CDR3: CASSPGLAGLETQYF. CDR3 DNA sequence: TGTGCCAGCAGCCCCGGACTAGCGGGGCTGGAGACCCAGTACTTC.

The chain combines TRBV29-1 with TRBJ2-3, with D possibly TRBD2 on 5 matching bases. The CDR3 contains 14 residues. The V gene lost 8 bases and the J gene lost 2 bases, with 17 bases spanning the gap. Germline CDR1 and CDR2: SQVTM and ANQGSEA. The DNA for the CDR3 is TGCAGCTTGGATACCGGGATTCACACAGATACGCAGTATTTT. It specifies CSLDTGIHTDTQYF.